The present TCR beta chain was sequenced within a study of CD8 T cells in ankylosing spondylitis. Broader study findings: Earlier work had already found some motif variants in reactive arthritis synovial fluid and blood.

As for this clonotype: The target antigen is unknown.

TCRdb re-derived calls from the 5' RACE reads in MiXCR, one entry per CDR3 protein. The data contain more than 150,000 distinct CDR3 sequences, more than 9% of them singletons. The CDR3 contains 15 residues. Looked up from germline, CDR1 is SEHNR and CDR2 is FQNEAQ (reference sequence). Trimming at V came to 6 bases and at J to 7 bases, leaving 9 bases not matched to a gene. The gene calls are TRBV7-9 and TRBJ2-1; TRBD1 matches 10 bases. Sequenced: blood, either unsorted or a sorted T cell fraction (not recorded which). The TCR sequence derives from a male donor with ankylosing spondylitis or in good health (not recorded which). The CDR3 DNA sequence: TGTGCCAGCAGTAATCCGGGACAGGGGCGGAATGAGCAGTTCTTC. The encoded protein is CASSNPGQGRNEQFF.